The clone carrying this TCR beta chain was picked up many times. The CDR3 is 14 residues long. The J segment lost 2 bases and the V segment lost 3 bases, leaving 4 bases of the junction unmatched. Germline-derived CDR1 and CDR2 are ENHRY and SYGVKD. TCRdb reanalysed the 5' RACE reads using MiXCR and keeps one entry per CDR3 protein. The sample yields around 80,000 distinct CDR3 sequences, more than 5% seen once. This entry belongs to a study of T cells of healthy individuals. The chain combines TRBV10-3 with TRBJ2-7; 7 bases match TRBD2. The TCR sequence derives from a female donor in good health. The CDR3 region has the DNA TGTGCCATCAGTGATAGAGCGGGAACCTACGAGCAGTACTTC. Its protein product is CAISDRAGTYEQYF.